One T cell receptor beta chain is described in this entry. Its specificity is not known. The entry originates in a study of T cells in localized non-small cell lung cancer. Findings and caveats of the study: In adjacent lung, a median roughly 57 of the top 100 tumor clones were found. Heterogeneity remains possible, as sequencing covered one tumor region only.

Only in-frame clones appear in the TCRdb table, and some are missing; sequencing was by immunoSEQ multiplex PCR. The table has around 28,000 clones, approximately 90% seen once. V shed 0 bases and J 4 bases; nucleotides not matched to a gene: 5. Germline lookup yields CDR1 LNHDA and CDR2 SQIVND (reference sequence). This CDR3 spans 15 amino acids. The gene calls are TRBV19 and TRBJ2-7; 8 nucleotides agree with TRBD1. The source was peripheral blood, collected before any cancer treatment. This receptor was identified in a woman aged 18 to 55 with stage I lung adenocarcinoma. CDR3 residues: CASSIEPRGPYEQYF. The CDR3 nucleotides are TGTGCCAGTAGTATAGAGCCCAGGGGGCCATACGAGCAGTACTTC.